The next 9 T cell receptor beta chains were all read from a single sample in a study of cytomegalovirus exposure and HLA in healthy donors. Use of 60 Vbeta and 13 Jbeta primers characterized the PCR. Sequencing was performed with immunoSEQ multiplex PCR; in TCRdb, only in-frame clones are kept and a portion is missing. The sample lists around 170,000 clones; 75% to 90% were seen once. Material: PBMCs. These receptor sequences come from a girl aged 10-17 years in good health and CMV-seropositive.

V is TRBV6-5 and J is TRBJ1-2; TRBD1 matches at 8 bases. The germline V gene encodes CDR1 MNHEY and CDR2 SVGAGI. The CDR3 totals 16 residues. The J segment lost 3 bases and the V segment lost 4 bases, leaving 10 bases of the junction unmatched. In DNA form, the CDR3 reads TGTGCCAGCAGTTCAGGGGGCATAAGCGGAGACTATGGCTACACCTTC. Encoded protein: CASSSGGISGDYGYTF.

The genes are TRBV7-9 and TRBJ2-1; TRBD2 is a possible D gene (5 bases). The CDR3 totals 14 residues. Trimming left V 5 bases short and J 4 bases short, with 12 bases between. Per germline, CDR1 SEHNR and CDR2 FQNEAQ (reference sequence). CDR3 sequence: CASSPAAAYNEQFF. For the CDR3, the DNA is TGTGCCAGCAGCCCAGCGGCAGCGTACAATGAGCAGTTCTTC.

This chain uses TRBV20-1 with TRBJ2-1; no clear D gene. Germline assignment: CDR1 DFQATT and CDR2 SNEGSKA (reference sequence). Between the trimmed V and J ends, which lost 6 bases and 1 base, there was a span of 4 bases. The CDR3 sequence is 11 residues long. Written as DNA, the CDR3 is TGCAGTGCCAGTTCCTACAATGAGCAGTTCTTC. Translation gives CSASSYNEQFF.

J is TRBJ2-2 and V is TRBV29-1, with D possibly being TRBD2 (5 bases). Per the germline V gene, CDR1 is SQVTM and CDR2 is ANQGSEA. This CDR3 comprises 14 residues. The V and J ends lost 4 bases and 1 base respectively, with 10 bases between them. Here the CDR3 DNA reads TGCAGCGTTGCAAGCGGAGAGAACACCGGGGAGCTGTTTTTT. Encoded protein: CSVASGENTGELFF.

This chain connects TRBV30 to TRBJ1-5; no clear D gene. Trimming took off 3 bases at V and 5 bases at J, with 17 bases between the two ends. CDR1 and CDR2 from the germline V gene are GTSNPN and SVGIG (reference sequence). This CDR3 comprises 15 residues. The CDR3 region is CAWSPGPGVYQPQHF. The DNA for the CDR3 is TGTGCCTGGAGCCCGGGTCCCGGGGTTTATCAGCCCCAGCATTTT.

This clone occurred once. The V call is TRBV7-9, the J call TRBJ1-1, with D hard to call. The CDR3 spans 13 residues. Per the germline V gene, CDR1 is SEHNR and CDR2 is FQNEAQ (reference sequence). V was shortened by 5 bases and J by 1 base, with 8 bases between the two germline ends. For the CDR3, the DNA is TGTGCCAGCAGCGCGGCGTCGAACACTGAAGCTTTCTTT. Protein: CASSAASNTEAFF.

The CDR3 DNA reads as TGTGCCAGTAGTTGGGGGGGGAACACTGAAGCTTTCTTT. Its translation: CASSWGGNTEAFF. The chain carries TRBV19 and TRBJ1-1; possibly TRBD1 for D (5 bases). The CDR3 runs 13 residues. The V and J ends lost 5 bases and 1 base respectively, with 8 bases between them. Looked up from germline, CDR1 is LNHDA and CDR2 is SQIVND (reference sequence). The complete variable domain, with remaining parts taken from reference TRBV19 and TRBJ1-1, reads DGGITQSPKYLFRKEGQNVTLSCEQNLNHDAMYWYRQDPGQGLRLIYYSQIVNDFQKGDIAEGYSVSREKKESFPLTVTSAQKNPTAFYLCASSWGGNTEAFFGQGTRLTVV.

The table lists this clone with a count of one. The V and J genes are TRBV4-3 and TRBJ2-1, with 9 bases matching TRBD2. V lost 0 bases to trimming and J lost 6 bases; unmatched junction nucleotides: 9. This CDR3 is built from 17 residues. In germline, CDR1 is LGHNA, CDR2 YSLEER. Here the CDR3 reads CASSQEWLAGKGNEQFF. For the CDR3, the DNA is TGCGCCAGCAGCCAAGAGTGGCTAGCGGGAAAGGGCAATGAGCAGTTCTTC.

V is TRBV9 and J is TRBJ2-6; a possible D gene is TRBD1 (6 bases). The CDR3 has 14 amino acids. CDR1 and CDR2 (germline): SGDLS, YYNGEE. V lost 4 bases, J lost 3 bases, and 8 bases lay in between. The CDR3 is CASSKQGGANVLTF. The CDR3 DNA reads TGTGCCAGCAGCAAACAGGGTGGGGCCAACGTCCTGACTTTC.